This T cell receptor (beta chain) was found in a study of breast tumors, draining lymph nodes, adjacent tissues. One entry per CDR3 protein results from TCRdb running MiXCR on the multiplex PCR reads. This table holds approximately 47,000 distinct CDR3 sequences, approximately 22% found once. By sample share, this clonotype is medium-sized. CDR1 is DFQATT and CDR2 is SNEGSKA in the germline V gene (reference sequence). The germline V and J ends were trimmed by 4 bases and 1 base, with 13 bases remaining between them. The CDR3 covers 14 residues. The sequenced material came from breast tumor tissue. This receptor was identified in a female donor with breast cancer. Some clones in this sample may be carry-over from other donors' samples. This rearrangement joins TRBV20-1 to TRBJ1-2; D is possibly TRBD1 (5 bases). Here the CDR3 reads CSATDRRRNYGYTF. In DNA form, the CDR3 reads TGCAGTGCTACAGACAGACGCCGTAACTATGGCTACACCTTC.